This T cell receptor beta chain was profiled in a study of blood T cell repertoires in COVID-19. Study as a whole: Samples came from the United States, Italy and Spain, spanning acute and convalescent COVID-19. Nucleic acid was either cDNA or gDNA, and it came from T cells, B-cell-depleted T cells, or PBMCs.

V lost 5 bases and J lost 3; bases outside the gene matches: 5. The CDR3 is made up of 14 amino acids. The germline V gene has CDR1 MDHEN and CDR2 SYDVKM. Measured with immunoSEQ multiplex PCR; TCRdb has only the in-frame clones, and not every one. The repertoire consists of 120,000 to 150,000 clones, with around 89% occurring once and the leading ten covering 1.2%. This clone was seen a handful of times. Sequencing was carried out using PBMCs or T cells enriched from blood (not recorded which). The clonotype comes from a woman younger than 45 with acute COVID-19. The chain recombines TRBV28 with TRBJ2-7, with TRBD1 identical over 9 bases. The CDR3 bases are TGTGCCAGCAGTACCGGGACAGGGTTCTACGAGCAGTACTTC. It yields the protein CASSTGTGFYEQYF.